This T cell receptor beta chain was documented in a study of siplizumab effects on memory and regulatory T cells. General study findings and limits: Alloreactive sequences traceable to unstimulated CD4+ memory cells were significantly reduced by siplizumab. The majority of clones, roughly 80-95% of proliferating CD4+ or CD8+ clones, lacked an assignable naive or memory phenotype. Proliferating Tregs' suppressive function in siplizumab cultures went unconfirmed.

V lost 1 base and J lost 8; bases outside the gene matches: 1. The CDR3 consists of 14 residues. Per germline, CDR1 SGHAT and CDR2 FQNNGV. This clone appeared once. Its antigen is undetermined. Per sample, 75,000 to 100,000 TCR templates underwent assay. Only in-frame clones appear in the TCRdb table, and some are missing; sequencing was by immunoSEQ multiplex PCR. Among about 100,000 clones listed, about 91% were seen once. The rearrangement joins TRBV11-2 to TRBJ1-6; 8 bases are a match to TRBD1. The specimen was Tregs sorted from blood. The source is a human donor in good health. The CDR3 bases are TGTGCCAGCAGCTTAGCAGGGGGCGATTCACCCCTCCACTTT. Its protein product is CASSLAGGDSPLHF.